This T cell receptor (beta chain) was recovered during a study of vaccination effects on CD4 cells after COVID-19. Regarding the study as a whole: A shortage of convalescent patients and an absence of early post-infection timepoints characterized the study. In vaccinees who were healthy, merely 1 out of 255 vaccine-induced clones cross-reacted with common cold coronaviruses.

Antigen-specific CD4+ T cells were expanded (with viral peptide pools) by the ViraFEST assay ahead of sequencing. Investigators separated out CD4+ T cells once about eleven days of culture had passed. No vaccinee had earlier SARS-CoV-2 infection, and nucleocapsid antibodies were negative. Cultures of under 2.5 million PBMC per well contained about 10 IU/ml IL-2 plus 10 ug/ml peptides. Trimming removed 5 bases from V and 1 base from J, with 14 bases in between. This CDR3 comprises 15 residues. Germline lookup yields CDR1 MNHEY and CDR2 SMNVEV (reference sequence). In this sample, this clone turned up once. Its antigen is undetermined. The method was immunoSEQ multiplex PCR; TCRdb's version includes in-frame clones alone and lacks a portion of them. The sample contains approximately 76,000 clones, around 79% of which appear only once.

The V and J genes are TRBV27 and TRBJ2-5; D is unclear. This specimen consisted of CD4+ T cells from PBMCs cultured with SARS-CoV-2 spike peptides, obtained before COVID-19 vaccination. The TCR sequence derives from a human donor who received a COVID-19 vaccine. The CDR3 sequence is CASSPYPAFQETQYF. As DNA, the CDR3 is TGTGCCAGCAGTCCTTATCCGGCCTTCCAAGAGACCCAGTACTTC.